This T cell receptor (beta chain) stems from a study of cytomegalovirus exposure and HLA in healthy donors. V was shortened by 7 bases and J by 1 base, with 16 bases between the two germline ends. The germline CDR1 and CDR2 sequences are SNHLY and FYNNEI. CDR3 size: 15 residues. With 60 Vbeta and 13 Jbeta primers, the PCR was carried out. Some clones are missing from TCRdb's copy, which holds only in-frame ones; the method was immunoSEQ multiplex PCR. The sample shows 75,000 to 100,000 clones, 60% to 80% of them seen only once. V usage is TRBV2 and J usage is TRBJ1-2, with a tentative D call TRBD1 (5 bases). The material sequenced was PBMCs. The sequence derives from a man aged 55 to 70 in good health and CMV-seronegative. This chain's CDR3 is CASIGAAGDNYGYTF. DNA of the CDR3: TGTGCCAGCATTGGGGCCGCGGGAGATAACTATGGCTACACCTTC.